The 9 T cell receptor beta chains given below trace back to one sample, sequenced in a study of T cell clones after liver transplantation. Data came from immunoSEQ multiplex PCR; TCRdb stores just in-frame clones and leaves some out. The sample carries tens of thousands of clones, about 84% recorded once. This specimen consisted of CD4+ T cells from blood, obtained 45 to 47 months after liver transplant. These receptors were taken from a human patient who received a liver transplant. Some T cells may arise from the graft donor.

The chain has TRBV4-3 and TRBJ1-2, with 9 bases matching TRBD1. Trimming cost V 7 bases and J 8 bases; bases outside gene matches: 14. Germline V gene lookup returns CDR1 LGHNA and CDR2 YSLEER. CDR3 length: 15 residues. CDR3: CASTPGQGRTVGYTF. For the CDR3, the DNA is TGCGCCAGCACTCCGGGACAGGGAAGAACGGTCGGCTACACCTTC.

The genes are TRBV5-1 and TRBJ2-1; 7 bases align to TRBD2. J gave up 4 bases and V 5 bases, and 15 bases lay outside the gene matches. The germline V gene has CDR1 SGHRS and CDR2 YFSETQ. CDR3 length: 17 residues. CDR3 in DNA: TGCGCCAGCAGTTTGATTGGTGGGGCTAGCGGATACAATGAGCAGTTCTTC. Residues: CASSLIGGASGYNEQFF.

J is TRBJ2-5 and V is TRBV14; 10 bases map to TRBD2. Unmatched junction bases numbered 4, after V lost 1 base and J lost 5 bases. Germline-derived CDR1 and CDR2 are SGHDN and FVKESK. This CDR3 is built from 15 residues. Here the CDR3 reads CASSQGLAGVETQYF. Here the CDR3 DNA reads TGTGCCAGCAGCCAAGGCCTAGCGGGAGTGGAGACCCAGTACTTC.

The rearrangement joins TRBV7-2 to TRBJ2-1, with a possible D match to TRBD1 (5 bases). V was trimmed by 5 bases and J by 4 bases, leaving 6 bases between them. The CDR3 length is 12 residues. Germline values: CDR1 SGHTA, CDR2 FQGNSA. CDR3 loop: CASSPGYNEQFF. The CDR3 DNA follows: TGTGCCAGCAGCCCAGGGTACAATGAGCAGTTCTTC. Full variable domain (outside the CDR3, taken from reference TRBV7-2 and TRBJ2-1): GAGVSQSPSNKVTEKGKDVELRCDPISGHTALYWYRQSLGQGLEFLIYFQGNSAPDKSGLPSDRFSAERTGGSVSTLTIQRTQQEDSAVYLCASSPGYNEQFFGPGTRLTVL.

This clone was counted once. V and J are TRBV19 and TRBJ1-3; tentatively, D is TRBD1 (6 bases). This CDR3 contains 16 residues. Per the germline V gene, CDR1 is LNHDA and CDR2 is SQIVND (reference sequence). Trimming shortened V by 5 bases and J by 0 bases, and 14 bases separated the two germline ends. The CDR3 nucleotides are TGTGCCAGTAGTTACGGGGGCTCATTCTCTGGAAACACCATATATTTT. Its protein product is CASSYGGSFSGNTIYF.

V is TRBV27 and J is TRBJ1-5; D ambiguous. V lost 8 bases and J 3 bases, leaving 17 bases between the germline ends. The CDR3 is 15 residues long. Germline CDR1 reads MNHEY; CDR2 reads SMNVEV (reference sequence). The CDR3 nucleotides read TGTGCCAGCGCCCCAAGTCGGAGCTCCAATCAGCCCCAGCATTTT. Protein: CASAPSRSSNQPQHF.

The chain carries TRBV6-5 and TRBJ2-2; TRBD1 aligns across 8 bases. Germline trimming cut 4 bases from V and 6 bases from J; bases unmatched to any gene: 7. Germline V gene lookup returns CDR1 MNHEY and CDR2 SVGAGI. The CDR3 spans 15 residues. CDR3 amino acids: CASSFDRGVAGELFF. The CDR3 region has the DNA TGTGCCAGCAGTTTCGACAGGGGAGTTGCCGGGGAGCTGTTTTTT.

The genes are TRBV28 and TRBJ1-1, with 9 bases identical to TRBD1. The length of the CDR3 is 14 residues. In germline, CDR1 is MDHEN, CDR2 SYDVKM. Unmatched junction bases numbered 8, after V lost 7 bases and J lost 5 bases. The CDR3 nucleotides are TGTGCCAGCATAGAGACCGGGACAGGGACTGAAGCTTTCTTT. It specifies CASIETGTGTEAFF. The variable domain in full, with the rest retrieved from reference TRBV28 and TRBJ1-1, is DVKVTQSSRYLVKRTGEKVFLECVQDMDHENMFWYRQDPGLGLRLIYFSYDVKMKEKGDIPEGYSVSREKKERFSLILESASTNQTSMYLCASIETGTGTEAFFGQGTRLTVV.

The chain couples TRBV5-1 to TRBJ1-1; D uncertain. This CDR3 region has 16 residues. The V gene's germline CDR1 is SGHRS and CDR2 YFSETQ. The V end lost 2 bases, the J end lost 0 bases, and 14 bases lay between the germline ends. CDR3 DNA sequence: TGCGCCAGCAGCTTAAATCCCCTCACCTTGAACACTGAAGCTTTCTTT. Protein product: CASSLNPLTLNTEAFF.